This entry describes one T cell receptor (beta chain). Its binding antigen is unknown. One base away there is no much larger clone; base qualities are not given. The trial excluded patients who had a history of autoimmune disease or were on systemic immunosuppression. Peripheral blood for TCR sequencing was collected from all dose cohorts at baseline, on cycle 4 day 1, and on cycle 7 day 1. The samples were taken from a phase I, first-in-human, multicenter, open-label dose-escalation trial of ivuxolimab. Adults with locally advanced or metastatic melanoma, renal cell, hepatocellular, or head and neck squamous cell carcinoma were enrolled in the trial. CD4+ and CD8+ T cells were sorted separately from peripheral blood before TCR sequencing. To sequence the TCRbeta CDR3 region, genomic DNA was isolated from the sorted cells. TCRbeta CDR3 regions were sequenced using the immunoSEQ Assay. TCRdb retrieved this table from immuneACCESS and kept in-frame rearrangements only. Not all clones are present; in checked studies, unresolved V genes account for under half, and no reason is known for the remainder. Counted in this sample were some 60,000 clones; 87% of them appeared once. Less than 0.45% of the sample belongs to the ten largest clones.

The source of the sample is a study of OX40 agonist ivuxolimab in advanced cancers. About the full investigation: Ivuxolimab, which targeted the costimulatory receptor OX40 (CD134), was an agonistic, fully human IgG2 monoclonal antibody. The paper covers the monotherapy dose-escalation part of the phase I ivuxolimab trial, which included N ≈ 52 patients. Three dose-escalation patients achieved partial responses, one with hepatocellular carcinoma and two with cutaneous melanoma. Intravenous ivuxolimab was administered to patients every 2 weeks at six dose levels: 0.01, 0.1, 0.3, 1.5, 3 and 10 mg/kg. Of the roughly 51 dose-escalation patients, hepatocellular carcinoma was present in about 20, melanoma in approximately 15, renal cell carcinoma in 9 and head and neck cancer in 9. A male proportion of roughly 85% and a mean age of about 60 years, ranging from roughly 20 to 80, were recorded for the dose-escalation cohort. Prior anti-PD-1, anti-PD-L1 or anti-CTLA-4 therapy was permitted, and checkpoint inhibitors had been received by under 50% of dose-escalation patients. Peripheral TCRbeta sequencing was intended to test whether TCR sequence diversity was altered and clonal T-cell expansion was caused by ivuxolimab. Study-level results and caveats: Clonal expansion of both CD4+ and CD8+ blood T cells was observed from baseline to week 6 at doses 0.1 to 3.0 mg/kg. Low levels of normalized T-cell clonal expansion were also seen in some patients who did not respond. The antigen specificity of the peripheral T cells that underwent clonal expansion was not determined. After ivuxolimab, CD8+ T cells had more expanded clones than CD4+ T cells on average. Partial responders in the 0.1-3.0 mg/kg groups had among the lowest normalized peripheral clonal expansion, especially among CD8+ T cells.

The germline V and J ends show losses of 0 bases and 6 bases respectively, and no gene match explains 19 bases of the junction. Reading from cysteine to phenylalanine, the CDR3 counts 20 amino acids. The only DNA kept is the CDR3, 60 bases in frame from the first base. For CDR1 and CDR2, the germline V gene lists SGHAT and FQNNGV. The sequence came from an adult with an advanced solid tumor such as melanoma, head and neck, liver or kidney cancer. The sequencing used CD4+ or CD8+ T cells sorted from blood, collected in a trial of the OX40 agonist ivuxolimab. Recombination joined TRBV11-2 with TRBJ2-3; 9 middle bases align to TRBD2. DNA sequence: TGTGCCAGCAGCTTAGAACCGCGGCGGGGGGGCCTCATTGGGACGGATACGCAGTATTTT. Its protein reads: CASSLEPRRGGLIGTDTQYF.